One and the same sample provided the 22 T cell receptor beta chains below, sequenced in a study of OX40 agonist ivuxolimab in advanced cancers. The protocol was immunoSEQ multiplex PCR, while the TCRdb copy is restricted to in-frame clones and leaves out a portion. The sample comprises tens of thousands of clones, approximately 90% of which are singletons, and 0.95% to 1.3% rests with the top ten. The sample here was CD4+ or CD8+ T cells sorted from blood, taken in a trial of the OX40 agonist ivuxolimab. Receptors originate from an adult with an advanced solid tumor such as melanoma, head and neck, liver or kidney cancer.

The V call is TRBV9, the J call TRBJ1-1, with TRBD1 matching 8 bases. Germline V gene lookup returns CDR1 SGDLS and CDR2 YYNGEE. The CDR3 length is 15 residues. J gave up 5 bases and V 3 bases, and 9 bases lay outside the gene matches. This CDR3 is CASSETLDRATEAFF. The CDR3, as DNA: TGTGCCAGCAGCGAGACATTGGACAGGGCAACTGAAGCTTTCTTT.

The V call is TRBV7-2, the J call TRBJ2-3, with TRBD2 matching 8 bases. J lost 7 bases, V lost 6 bases, and 21 bases had no gene match. The CDR3 runs to 18 residues. The V gene's germline CDR1 is SGHTA and CDR2 FQGNSA. The CDR3 protein is CASSSLTSQRELPHTQYF. In DNA, the CDR3 is TGTGCCAGCAGTTCACTCACCTCCCAGCGGGAGCTTCCTCATACGCAGTATTTT.

V usage is TRBV5-4 and J usage is TRBJ2-5; D perhaps matches TRBD1 (6 bases). V was pared by 0 bases and J by 4 bases, with 10 bases between. This CDR3 has 14 amino acids. CDR1 and CDR2 from the germline V gene are SGHNT and YYREEE (reference sequence). The CDR3 is CASSLGGRGETQYF. CDR3 DNA: TGTGCCAGCAGCTTGGGGGGGCGCGGAGAGACCCAGTACTTC.

In DNA, the CDR3 is TGTGCCAGCAGTTTATCTTGGAGAGGGGCTGAGCAGTTCTTC. It yields the protein CASSLSWRGAEQFF. J is TRBJ2-1 and V is TRBV28, with D perhaps being TRBD1 or TRBD2 (5 bases each). Germline lookup yields CDR1 MDHEN and CDR2 SYDVKM. V was clipped by 1 base and J by 9 bases, with 13 bases between them. This CDR3 region has 14 residues.

The chain carries TRBV29-1 and TRBJ2-5; D unresolved. This CDR3 contains 14 residues. Trimming stripped 5 bases from V and 5 bases from J, with 18 bases between. From germline, CDR1 is SQVTM and CDR2 ANQGSEA. The CDR3 protein is CSVYGLNAGETQYF. The DNA for the CDR3 is TGCAGCGTTTACGGCTTAAACGCCGGGGAGACCCAGTACTTC. The full variable domain, completed using reference TRBV29-1 and TRBJ2-5, is SAVISQKPSRDICQRGTSLTIQCQVDSQVTMMFWYRQQPGQSLTLIATANQGSEATYESGFVIDKFPISRPNLTFSTLTVSNMSPEDSSIYLCSVYGLNAGETQYFGPGTRLLVL.

CDR3 DNA: TGTGCCACCTCTCCCCTCTCAGTAGGGGCGAGGCAGCCCCAGCATTTT. As protein: CATSPLSVGARQPQHF. V is TRBV19 and J is TRBJ1-5; D perhaps matches TRBD1 (5 bases). Germline V gene sequence: CDR1 LNHDA, CDR2 SQIVND (reference sequence). CDR3 length: 16 amino acids. V dropped 10 bases and J dropped 7 bases, with 26 bases sitting between them. Full variable domain (outside the CDR3, taken from reference TRBV19 and TRBJ1-5): DGGITQSPKYLFRKEGQNVTLSCEQNLNHDAMYWYRQDPGQGLRLIYYSQIVNDFQKGDIAEGYSVSREKKESFPLTVTSAQKNPTAFYLCATSPLSVGARQPQHFGDGTRLSIL.

The genes are TRBV4-3 and TRBJ2-2, with TRBD2 matching over 13 bases. J lost 7 bases, V lost 0 bases, and 8 bases had no gene match. The V gene's germline CDR1 is LGHNA and CDR2 YSLEER. CDR3 length: 18 residues. CDR3 amino acids: CASSQDLGLAGESGELFF. For the CDR3, the DNA is TGCGCCAGCAGCCAAGATTTAGGACTAGCGGGAGAAAGCGGGGAGCTGTTTTTT.

The chain links TRBV5-5 to TRBJ1-1, with 8 bases aligning to TRBD1. The CDR3 spans 15 residues. The germline gives CDR1 SGHKS, CDR2 YYEKEE (reference sequence). Unmatched junction bases numbered 5, after V lost 4 bases and J lost 0 bases. CDR3 in DNA: TGTGCCAGCAGCCAAAAACAGGGGGTGAACACTGAAGCTTTCTTT. It specifies CASSQKQGVNTEAFF.

The chain employs TRBV7-2 and TRBJ2-7; a possible D gene is TRBD2 (5 bases). This CDR3 has 14 amino acids. V lost 4 bases and J 0 bases, leaving 10 bases between the germline ends. Germline V CDR1 and CDR2: SGHTA, FQGNSA. The CDR3 region is CASSSRLNSYEQYF. Here the CDR3 DNA reads TGTGCCAGCAGCTCCCGACTAAACTCCTACGAGCAGTACTTC.

This chain links TRBV27 with TRBJ2-7, with TRBD2 matching 8 bases. The length of the CDR3 is 13 residues. Germline CDR1 is MNHEY and CDR2 is SMNVEV (reference sequence). With 8 bases clipped from V and 5 bases from J, the junction kept 8 bases outside the gene matches. CDR3 bases: TGTGCCAGCGCGGGAGGCCCGTGGGACGAGCAGTACTTC. Residues: CASAGGPWDEQYF.

This clone appeared a single time. The chain links TRBV6-1 to TRBJ2-7, with 11 bases aligning to TRBD2. Germline-derived CDR1 and CDR2 are MNHNS and SASEGT. J lost 3 bases, V lost 3 bases, and 4 bases had no gene match. The CDR3 runs to 15 residues. The CDR3 nucleotides are TGTGCCAGCAGTGACACGGGACTAGCGGTCTACGAGCAGTACTTC. Translating gives CASSDTGLAVYEQYF.

The chain is built from TRBV30 and TRBJ2-5, with D tentatively TRBD2 (5 bases). Looked up from germline, CDR1 is GTSNPN and CDR2 is SVGIG (reference sequence). CDR3 length: 14 residues. Trimming took 0 bases from V and 7 from J, leaving 15 bases between them. The CDR3: CAWSVPELRGTQYF. The CDR3 DNA is TGTGCCTGGAGTGTACCAGAGCTTCGGGGGACCCAGTACTTC.

The chain links TRBV7-9 to TRBJ2-7; D possibly matches TRBD1 or TRBD2 (5 bases each). Trimming took 5 bases from V and 1 from J, leaving 12 bases between them. CDR1 is SEHNR and CDR2 is FQNEAQ in the germline V gene (reference sequence). This CDR3 region has 14 residues. The DNA of the CDR3 is TGTGCCAGCAGCCGCCGGGACCGATCCTACGAGCAGTACTTC. Translation: CASSRRDRSYEQYF.

The rearrangement links TRBV6-5 to TRBJ2-7, with 11 bases lining up with TRBD2. The V gene's germline CDR1 is MNHEY and CDR2 SVGAGI. V shed 4 bases, J shed 4 bases, and the junction held 9 bases outside the gene matches. The CDR3 loop spans 16 amino acids. CDR3 loop: CASSFSATSGIYEQYF. DNA for the CDR3: TGTGCCAGCAGTTTTTCGGCGACTAGCGGGATTTACGAGCAGTACTTC.

The chain joins TRBV29-1 to TRBJ2-7, with 9 positions matching TRBD2. Trimming cost V 7 bases and J 6 bases; bases outside gene matches: 10. The CDR3 is 13 residues long. The germline V gene encodes CDR1 SQVTM and CDR2 ANQGSEA. DNA of the CDR3: TGCAGCGGAGCTAGCGGGGTGGGCCTCGAGCAGTACTTC. The encoded protein is CSGASGVGLEQYF.

V gene TRBV10-3 combines with J gene TRBJ1-2, with D maybe TRBD1 (5 bases). Germline V gene sequence: CDR1 ENHRY, CDR2 SYGVKD. V gave up 0 bases and J gave up 4 bases, with 9 bases separating them. The CDR3 spans 14 residues. The chain's CDR3 is CAISESGTGYGYTF. In DNA form, the CDR3 reads TGTGCCATCAGTGAGTCAGGGACCGGCTATGGCTACACCTTC.

The chain is built from TRBV7-9 and TRBJ1-4, with a possible D match to TRBD1 (5 bases). The CDR3 loop spans 15 amino acids. V shed 5 bases and J shed 0 bases, with 10 bases lying between them. CDR1 and CDR2 (germline): SEHNR, FQNEAQ (reference sequence). DNA for the CDR3: TGTGCCAGCAGCCATGGGGCGACAACTAATGAAAAACTGTTTTTT. Translating gives CASSHGATTNEKLFF.

The genes are TRBV28 and TRBJ2-7; D possibly corresponds to TRBD2 (5 bases). Trimming removed 8 bases from V and 0 bases from J, with 11 bases in between. The CDR3 consists of 13 residues. Germline CDR1 and CDR2: MDHEN and SYDVKM. The CDR3 coding sequence is TGTGCCAGCGTACAAGGGAGCTCCTACGAGCAGTACTTC. The encoded protein is CASVQGSSYEQYF.

CDR3 residues: CASSRTGSSSYNEQFF. The DNA for the CDR3 is TGCGCCAGCAGCCGGACAGGGTCCAGCTCCTACAATGAGCAGTTCTTC. The chain combines TRBV5-1 with TRBJ2-1, with 8 nucleotides matching TRBD1. V shed 4 bases, J shed 0 bases, and the junction held 6 bases outside the gene matches. This CDR3 is built from 16 residues. Per the germline V gene, CDR1 is SGHRS and CDR2 is YFSETQ.

Details on this clone: The same CDR3 arises from other DNA sequences in this sample as well. The chain carries TRBV18 and TRBJ2-3, with 9 bases identical to TRBD2. The CDR3 is made up of 16 amino acids. V was pared by 0 bases and J by 0 bases, with 1 base of the junction left unmatched. CDR1 KGHSH and CDR2 LQKENI come from the germline V gene. CDR3 DNA sequence: TGTGCCAGCTCACCACCGGGACTAGCAAGCACAGATACGCAGTATTTT. It codes for CASSPPGLASTDTQYF.

This clone was seen just once. V is TRBV7-9 and J is TRBJ2-1, with D perhaps being TRBD1 or TRBD2 (5 bases each). Trimming removed 2 bases at V and 4 bases at J, with 24 bases between. Germline values: CDR1 SEHNR, CDR2 FQNEAQ (reference sequence). There are 19 residues in the CDR3. The CDR3 loop is CASSLMAGTPGGRYNEQFF. Written as DNA, the CDR3 is TGTGCCAGCAGCTTAATGGCAGGGACGCCAGGTGGTAGATACAATGAGCAGTTCTTC.

This clone appeared once. The chain employs TRBV5-1 and TRBJ1-1; no definite D call. Deletions cut 0 bases from V and 1 base from J, with 7 bases between. CDR1 and CDR2 (germline): SGHRS, YFSETQ. This CDR3 contains 14 residues. CDR3 bases: TGCGCCAGCAGCTTGGGACGGACGAACACTGAAGCTTTCTTT. The encoded protein is CASSLGRTNTEAFF.